The source of this TCR beta chain is a study of cytomegalovirus exposure and HLA in healthy donors. Turning to this clone: What it binds is unknown.

V dropped 4 bases and J dropped 7 bases, with 14 bases sitting between them. Germline V gives CDR1 SQVTM, CDR2 ANQGSEA. The length of the CDR3 is 13 residues. A multiplex PCR was run with 60 Vbeta primers and 13 Jbeta primers. Data came from immunoSEQ multiplex PCR; TCRdb stores just in-frame clones and leaves some out. Among fewer than 90,000 clones listed, roughly 76% were seen once. Study-level findings and limits: Associated with cytomegalovirus, according to the listing, were about 160 TCR beta chains. In an earlier analysis, most TCR beta V segments were productive about 87% or about 30% of the time.

The sequencing sample was made of PBMCs. The V call is TRBV29-1, the J call TRBJ1-5; D gene ambiguous. This TCR came from a male donor in good health and CMV-seronegative. The CDR3 DNA follows: TGCAGCGTTGGGCAGGCCTTATCCCAGCCCCAGCATTTT. Translated, it gives CSVGQALSQPQHF.